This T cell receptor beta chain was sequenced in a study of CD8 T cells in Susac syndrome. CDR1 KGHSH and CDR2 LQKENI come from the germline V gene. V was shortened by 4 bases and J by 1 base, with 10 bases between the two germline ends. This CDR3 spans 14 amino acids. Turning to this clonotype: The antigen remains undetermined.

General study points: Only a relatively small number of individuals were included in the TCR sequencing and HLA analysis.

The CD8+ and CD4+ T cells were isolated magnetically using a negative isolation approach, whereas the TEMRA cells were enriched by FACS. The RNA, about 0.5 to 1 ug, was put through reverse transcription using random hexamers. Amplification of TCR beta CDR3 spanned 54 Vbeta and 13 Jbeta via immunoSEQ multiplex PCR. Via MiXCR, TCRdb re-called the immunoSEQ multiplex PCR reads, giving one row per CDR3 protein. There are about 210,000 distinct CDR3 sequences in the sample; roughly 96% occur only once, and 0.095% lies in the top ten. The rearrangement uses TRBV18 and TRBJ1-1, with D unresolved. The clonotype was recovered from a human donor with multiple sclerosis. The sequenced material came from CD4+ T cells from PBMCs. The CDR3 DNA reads TGTGCCAGCTCACGGTTAGCCGAGAACACTGAAGCTTTCTTT. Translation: CASSRLAENTEAFF. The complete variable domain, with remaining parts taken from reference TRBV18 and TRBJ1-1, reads NAGVMQNPRHLVRRRGQEARLRCSPMKGHSHVYWYRQLPEEGLKFMVYLQKENIIDESGMPKERFSAEFPKEGPSILRIQQVVRGDSAAYFCASSRLAENTEAFFGQGTRLTVV.